This TCR beta chain was retrieved from a study of cytomegalovirus exposure and HLA in healthy donors. From the 120-subject validation cohort, which was separate from the roughly 680-subject first cohort, the donors were drawn. J lost 0 bases, V lost 5 bases, and 3 bases had no gene match. The CDR3 has 15 residues. CDR1 and CDR2 (germline): MRHNA, SNTAGT. Repertoires were generated with immunoSEQ multiplex PCR, while TCRdb's copy carries only in-frame clones and drops some. The table shows over 35,000 clones, with 90% to 95% occurring only once. The clonotype originates from a man aged 18 to 29 in good health and CMV-seronegative. V gene TRBV6-4 combines with J gene TRBJ2-1; 8 positions agree with TRBD2. Sequencing input: PBMCs. As DNA, the CDR3 is TGTGCCAGCAGTCTGAGCGGGAGCTCCTACAATGAGCAGTTCTTC. It codes for CASSLSGSSYNEQFF.